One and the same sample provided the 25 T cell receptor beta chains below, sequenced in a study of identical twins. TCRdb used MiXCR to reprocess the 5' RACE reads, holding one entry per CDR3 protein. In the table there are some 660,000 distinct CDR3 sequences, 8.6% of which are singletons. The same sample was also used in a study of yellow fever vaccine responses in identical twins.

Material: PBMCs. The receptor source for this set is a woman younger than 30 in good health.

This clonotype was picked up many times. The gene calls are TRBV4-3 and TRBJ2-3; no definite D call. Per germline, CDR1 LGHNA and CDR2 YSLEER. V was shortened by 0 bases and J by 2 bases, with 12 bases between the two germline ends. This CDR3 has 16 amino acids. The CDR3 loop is CASSQETPSATDTQYF. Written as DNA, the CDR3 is TGCGCCAGCAGCCAAGAGACGCCGAGTGCCACAGATACGCAGTATTTT.

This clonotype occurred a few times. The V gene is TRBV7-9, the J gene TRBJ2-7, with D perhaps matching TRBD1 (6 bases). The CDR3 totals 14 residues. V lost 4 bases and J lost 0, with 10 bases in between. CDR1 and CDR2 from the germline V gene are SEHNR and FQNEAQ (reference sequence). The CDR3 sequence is CASSSRDTSYEQYF. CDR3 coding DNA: TGTGCCAGCAGCTCCCGGGACACCTCCTACGAGCAGTACTTC.

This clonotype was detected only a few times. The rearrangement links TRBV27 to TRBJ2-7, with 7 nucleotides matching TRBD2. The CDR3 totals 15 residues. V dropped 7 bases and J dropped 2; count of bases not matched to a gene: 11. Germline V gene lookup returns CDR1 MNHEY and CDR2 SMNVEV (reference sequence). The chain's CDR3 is CASTSIAGSPYEQYF. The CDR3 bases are TGTGCCAGCACATCGATAGCGGGCTCCCCCTACGAGCAGTACTTC.

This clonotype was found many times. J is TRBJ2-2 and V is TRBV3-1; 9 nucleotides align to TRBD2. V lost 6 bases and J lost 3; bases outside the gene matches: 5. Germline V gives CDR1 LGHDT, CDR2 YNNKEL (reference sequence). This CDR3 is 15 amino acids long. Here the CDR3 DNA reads TGTGCCAGCAGTACGGGACTAGCTTACACCGGGGAGCTGTTTTTT. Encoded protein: CASSTGLAYTGELFF.

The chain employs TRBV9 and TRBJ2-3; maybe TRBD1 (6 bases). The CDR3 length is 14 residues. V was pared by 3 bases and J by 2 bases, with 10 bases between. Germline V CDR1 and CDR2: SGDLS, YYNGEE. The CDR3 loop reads CASSAQGPTDTQYF. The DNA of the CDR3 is TGTGCCAGCAGCGCACAGGGACCCACAGATACGCAGTATTTT.

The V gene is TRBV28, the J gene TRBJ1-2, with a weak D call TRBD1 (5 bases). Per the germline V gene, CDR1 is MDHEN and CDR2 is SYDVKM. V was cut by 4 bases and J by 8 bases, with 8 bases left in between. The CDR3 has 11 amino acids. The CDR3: CASSSRGGYTF. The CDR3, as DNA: TGTGCCAGCAGTTCACGGGGCGGCTACACCTTC.

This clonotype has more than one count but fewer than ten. This CDR3 is CASSSDRGYQETQYF. The CDR3 region has the DNA TGTGCCAGCAGCTCGGATCGCGGGTACCAAGAGACCCAGTACTTC. The rearrangement joins TRBV7-8 to TRBJ2-5, with D possibly matching TRBD2 (5 bases). The CDR3 is 15 amino acids. V was shortened by 4 bases and J by 0 bases, with 12 bases between the two germline ends. CDR1 and CDR2 from the germline V gene are SGHVS and FQNEAQ.

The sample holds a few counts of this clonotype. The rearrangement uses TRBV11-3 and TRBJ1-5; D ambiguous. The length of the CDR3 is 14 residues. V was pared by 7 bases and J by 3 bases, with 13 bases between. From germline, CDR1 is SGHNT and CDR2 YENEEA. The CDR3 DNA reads TGTGCCAGCACCCTACGGCACCTCAATCAGCCCCAGCATTTT. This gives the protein CASTLRHLNQPQHF.

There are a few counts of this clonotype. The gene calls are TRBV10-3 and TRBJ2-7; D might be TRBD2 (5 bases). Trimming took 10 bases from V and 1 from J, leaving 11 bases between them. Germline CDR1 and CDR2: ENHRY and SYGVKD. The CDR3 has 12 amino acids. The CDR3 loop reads CATGLDSYEQYF. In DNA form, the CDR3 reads TGTGCCACCGGACTGGATTCCTACGAGCAGTACTTC.

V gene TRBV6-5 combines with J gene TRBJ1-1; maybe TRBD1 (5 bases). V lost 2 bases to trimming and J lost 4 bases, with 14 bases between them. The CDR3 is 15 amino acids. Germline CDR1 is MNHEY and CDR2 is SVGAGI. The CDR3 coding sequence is TGTGCCAGCAGTTACAGACGCGGGAGGGGCACTGAAGCTTTCTTT. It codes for CASSYRRGRGTEAFF.

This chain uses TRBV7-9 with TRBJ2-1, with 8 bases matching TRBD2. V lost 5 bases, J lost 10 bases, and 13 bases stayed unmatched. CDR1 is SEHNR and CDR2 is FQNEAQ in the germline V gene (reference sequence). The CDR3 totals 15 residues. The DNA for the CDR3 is TGTGCCAGCAGCCACAGCGGGAGCTCCTACGTAGAGCAGTTCTTC. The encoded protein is CASSHSGSSYVEQFF.

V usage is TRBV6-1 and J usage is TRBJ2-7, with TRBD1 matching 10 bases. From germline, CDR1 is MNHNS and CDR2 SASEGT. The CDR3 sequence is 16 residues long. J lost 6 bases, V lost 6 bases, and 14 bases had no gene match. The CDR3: CASRKQGTGATFEQYF. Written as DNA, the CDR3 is TGTGCCAGCAGGAAACAAGGGACAGGGGCCACATTCGAGCAGTACTTC.

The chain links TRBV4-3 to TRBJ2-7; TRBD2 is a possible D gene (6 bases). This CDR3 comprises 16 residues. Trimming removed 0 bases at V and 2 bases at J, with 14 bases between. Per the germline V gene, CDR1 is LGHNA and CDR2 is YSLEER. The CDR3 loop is CASSQDTGTFPYEQYF. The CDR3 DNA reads TGCGCCAGCAGCCAAGATACGGGGACTTTCCCCTACGAGCAGTACTTC.

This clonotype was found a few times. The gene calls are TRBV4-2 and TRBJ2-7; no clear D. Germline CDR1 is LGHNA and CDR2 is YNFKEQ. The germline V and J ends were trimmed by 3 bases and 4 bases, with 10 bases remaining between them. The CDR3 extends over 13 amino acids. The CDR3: CASSHSLRYEQYF. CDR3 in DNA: TGTGCCAGCAGCCATTCCCTAAGGTACGAGCAGTACTTC.

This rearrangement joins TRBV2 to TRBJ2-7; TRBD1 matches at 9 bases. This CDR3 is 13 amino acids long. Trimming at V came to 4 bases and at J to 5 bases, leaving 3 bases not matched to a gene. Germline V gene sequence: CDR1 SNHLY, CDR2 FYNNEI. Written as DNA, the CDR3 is TGTGCCAGCAGTGGACAGGGGGTCAACGAGCAGTACTTC. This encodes CASSGQGVNEQYF.

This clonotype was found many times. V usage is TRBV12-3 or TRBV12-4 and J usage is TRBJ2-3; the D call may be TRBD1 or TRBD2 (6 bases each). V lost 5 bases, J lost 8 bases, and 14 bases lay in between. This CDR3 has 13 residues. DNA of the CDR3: TGTGCCAGCAGTCCCTTACAGGGAGGTACGCAGTATTTT. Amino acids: CASSPLQGGTQYF.

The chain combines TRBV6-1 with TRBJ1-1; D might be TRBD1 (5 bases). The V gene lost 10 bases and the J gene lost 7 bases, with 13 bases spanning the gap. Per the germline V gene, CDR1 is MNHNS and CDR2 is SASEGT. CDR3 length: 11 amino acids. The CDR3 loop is CATGWGYEAFF. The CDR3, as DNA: TGTGCCACGGGTTGGGGGTATGAAGCTTTCTTT.

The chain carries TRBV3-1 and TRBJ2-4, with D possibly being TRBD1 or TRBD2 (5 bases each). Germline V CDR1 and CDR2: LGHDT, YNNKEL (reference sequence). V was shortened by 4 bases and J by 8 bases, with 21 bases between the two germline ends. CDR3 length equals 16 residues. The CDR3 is CASSRTPGTLGDIQYF. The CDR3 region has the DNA TGTGCCAGCAGCCGAACCCCCGGGACCCTGGGGGACATTCAGTACTTC.

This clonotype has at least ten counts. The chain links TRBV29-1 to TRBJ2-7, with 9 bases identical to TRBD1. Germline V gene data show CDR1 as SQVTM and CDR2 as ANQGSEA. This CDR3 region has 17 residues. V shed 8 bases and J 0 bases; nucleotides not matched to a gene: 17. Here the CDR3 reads CSPRPGQGLRSSYEQYF. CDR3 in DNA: TGCAGCCCAAGGCCGGGACAGGGCCTTCGAAGCTCCTACGAGCAGTACTTC.

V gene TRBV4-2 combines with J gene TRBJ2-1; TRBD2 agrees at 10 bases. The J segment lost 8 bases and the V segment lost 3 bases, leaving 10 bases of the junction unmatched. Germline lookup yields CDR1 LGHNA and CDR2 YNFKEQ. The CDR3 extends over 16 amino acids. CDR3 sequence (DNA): TGTGCCAGCAGCCAGCAAGCGGGGGGGCGGTGGGATGAGCAGTTCTTC. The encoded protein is CASSQQAGGRWDEQFF.

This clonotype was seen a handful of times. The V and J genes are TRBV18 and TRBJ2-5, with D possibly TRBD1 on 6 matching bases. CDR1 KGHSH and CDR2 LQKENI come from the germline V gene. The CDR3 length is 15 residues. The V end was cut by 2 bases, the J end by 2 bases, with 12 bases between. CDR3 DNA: TGTGCCAGCTCACCAGGGTCAGGGGCACAAGAGACCCAGTACTTC. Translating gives CASSPGSGAQETQYF.

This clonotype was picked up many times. CDR3 residues: CATSDFSNQPQHF. As DNA, the CDR3 is TGTGCCACCAGTGATTTCAGCAATCAGCCCCAGCATTTT. The chain recombines TRBV24-1 with TRBJ1-5; D not resolved. The germline V gene has CDR1 KGHDR and CDR2 SFDVKD. CDR3 size: 13 residues. The V end was cut by 1 base, the J end by 1 base, with 1 base between.

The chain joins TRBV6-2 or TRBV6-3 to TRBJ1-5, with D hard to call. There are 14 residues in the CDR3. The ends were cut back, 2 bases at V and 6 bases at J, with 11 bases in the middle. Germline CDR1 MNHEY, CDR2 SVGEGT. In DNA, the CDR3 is TGTGCCAGCAGTTACCAGAGAAGAACTCAGCCCCAGCATTTT. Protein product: CASSYQRRTQPQHF.

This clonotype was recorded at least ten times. The CDR3 DNA reads as TGTGCCAGCAGTTTAAAGGGGAACACTGAAGCTTTCTTT. Translating gives CASSLKGNTEAFF. The gene calls are TRBV27 and TRBJ1-1; no firm D call. V was cut by 2 bases and J by 1 base, with 5 bases left in between. Germline V gene sequence: CDR1 MNHEY, CDR2 SMNVEV (reference sequence). This CDR3 comprises 13 residues.

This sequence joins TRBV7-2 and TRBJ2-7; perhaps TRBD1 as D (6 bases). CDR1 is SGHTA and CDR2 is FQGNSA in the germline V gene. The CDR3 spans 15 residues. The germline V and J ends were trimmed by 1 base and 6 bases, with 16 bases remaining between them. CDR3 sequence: CASSLGAGVPTEQYF. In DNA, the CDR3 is TGTGCCAGCAGCTTAGGAGCAGGGGTCCCTACCGAGCAGTACTTC.